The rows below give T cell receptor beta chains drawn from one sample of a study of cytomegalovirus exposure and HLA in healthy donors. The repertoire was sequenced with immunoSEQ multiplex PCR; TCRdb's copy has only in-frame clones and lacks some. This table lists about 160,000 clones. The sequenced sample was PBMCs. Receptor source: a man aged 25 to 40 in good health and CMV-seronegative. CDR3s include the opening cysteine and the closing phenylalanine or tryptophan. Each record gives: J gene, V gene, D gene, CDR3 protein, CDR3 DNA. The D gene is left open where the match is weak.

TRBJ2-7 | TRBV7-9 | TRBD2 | CASSSSGTRVGEQYF | TGTGCCAGCAGCTCCTCTGGGACTAGAGTCGGCGAGCAGTACTTC
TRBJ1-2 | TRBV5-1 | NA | CASNREGYGYTF | TGCGCCAGCAATCGGGAAGGCTATGGCTACACCTTC
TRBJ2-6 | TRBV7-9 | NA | CASSLDHSGANVLTF | TGTGCCAGCAGCTTAGATCATTCTGGGGCCAACGTCCTGACTTTC
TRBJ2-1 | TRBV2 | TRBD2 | CASTTLAAGYNEQFF | TGTGCCAGCACCACTCTAGCGGCCGGCTACAATGAGCAGTTCTTC
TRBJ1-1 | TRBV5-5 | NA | CASSFTPQGGDHTEAFF | TGTGCCAGCAGCTTCACCCCGCAGGGAGGGGATCACACTGAAGCTTTCTTT
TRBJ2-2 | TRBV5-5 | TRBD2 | CASSLVSGGYTGELFF | TGTGCCAGCAGCTTGGTTTCCGGGGGGTACACCGGGGAGCTGTTTTTT
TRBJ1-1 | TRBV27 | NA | CASSLRRGNTEAFF | TGTGCCAGCAGTTTACGGAGGGGGAACACTGAAGCTTTCTTT
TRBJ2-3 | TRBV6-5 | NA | CASSYSIRVPDTQYF | TGTGCCAGCAGTTACTCGATCCGGGTCCCAGATACGCAGTATTTT
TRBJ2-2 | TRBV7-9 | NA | CASSYPAGGSTGELFF | TGTGCCAGCAGTTACCCGGCCGGGGGTTCAACCGGGGAGCTGTTTTTT
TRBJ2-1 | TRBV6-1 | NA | CASSRTGPYNEQFF | TGTGCCAGCAGTCGTACAGGGCCCTACAATGAGCAGTTCTTC